This T cell receptor (beta chain) comes out of a study of T cells in Graves' hyperthyroidism and ophthalmopathy. This clonotype was counted ten times or more. Template material for amplifying TCR beta CDR3 regions consisted of RNA transcripts. HTBI primers were employed in a first-round RT-PCR of the TCR CDR3. TCRdb ran MiXCR on the multiplex PCR reads and lists one entry per CDR3 protein. The profile shows about 200,000 distinct CDR3 sequences, around a sixth of them singletons. The germline gives CDR1 MDHEN, CDR2 SYDVKM. Trimming took off 2 bases at V and 3 bases at J, with 8 bases between the two ends. CDR3 length: 14 residues. Reasons for excluding patients were uncontrolled infection, other autoimmune disease, pregnancy or lactation.

The specimen was blood. The genes are TRBV28 and TRBJ1-5, with unresolved D. The sequence was collected from a woman in her forties or fifties with Graves' hyperthyroidism. CDR3 DNA: TGTGCCAGCAGTTTAGCGGGGAACAATCAGCCCCAGCATTTT. Translating it yields CASSLAGNNQPQHF. The full variable domain, rest sourced from reference TRBV28 and TRBJ1-5, is DVKVTQSSRYLVKRTGEKVFLECVQDMDHENMFWYRQDPGLGLRLIYFSYDVKMKEKGDIPEGYSVSREKKERFSLILESASTNQTSMYLCASSLAGNNQPQHFGDGTRLSIL.